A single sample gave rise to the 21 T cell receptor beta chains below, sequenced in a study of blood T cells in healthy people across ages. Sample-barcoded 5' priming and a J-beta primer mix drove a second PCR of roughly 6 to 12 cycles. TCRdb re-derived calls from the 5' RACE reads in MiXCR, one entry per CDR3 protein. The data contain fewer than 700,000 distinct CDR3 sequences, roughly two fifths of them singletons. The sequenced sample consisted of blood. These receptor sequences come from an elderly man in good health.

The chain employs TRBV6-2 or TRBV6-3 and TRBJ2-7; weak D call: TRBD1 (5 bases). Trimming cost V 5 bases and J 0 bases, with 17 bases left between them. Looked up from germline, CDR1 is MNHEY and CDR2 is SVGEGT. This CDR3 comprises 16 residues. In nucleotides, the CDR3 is TGTGCCAGCAGTCCAGGACAAGGGAAAAACTCCTACGAGCAGTACTTC. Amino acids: CASSPGQGKNSYEQYF.

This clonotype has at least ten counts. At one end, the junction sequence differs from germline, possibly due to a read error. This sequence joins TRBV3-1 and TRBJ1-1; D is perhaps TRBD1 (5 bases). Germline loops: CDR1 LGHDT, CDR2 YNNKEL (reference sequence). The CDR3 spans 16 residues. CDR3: CASRQETGGAGTEAFF. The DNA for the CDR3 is TGTGCCAGCAGACAAGAAACAGGTGGGGCTGGGACTGAAGCTTTCTTT.

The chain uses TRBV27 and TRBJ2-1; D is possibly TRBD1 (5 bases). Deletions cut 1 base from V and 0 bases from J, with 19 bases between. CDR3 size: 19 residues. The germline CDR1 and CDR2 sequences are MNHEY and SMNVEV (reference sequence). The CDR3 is CASSLYGAREPSSYNEQFF. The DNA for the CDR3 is TGTGCCAGCAGTTTATATGGGGCAAGAGAACCAAGCTCCTACAATGAGCAGTTCTTC.

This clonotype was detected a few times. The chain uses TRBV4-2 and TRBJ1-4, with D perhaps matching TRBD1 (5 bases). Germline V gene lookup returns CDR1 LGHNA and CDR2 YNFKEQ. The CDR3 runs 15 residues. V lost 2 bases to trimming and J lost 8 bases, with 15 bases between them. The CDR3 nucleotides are TGTGCCAGCAGCCAAACACTGTACGGGACCGAAAAACTGTTTTTT. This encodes CASSQTLYGTEKLFF.

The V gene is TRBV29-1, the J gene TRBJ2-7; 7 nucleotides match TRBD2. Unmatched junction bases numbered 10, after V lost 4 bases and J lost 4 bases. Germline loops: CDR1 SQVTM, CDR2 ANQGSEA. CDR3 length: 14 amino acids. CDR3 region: CSVVSAGVGYEQYF. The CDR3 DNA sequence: TGCAGCGTTGTTTCGGCGGGAGTTGGGTACGAGCAGTACTTC.

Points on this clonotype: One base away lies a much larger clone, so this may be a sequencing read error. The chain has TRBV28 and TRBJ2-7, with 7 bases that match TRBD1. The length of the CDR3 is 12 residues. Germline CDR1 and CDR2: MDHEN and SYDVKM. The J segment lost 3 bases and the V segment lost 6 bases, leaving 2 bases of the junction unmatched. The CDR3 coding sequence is TGTGCCAGCAGGGGACAGATCTACGAGCAGTACTTC. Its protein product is CASRGQIYEQYF.

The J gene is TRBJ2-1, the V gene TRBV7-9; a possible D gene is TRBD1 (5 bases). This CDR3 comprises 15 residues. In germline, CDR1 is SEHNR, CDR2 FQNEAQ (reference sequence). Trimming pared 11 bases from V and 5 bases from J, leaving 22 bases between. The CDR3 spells CALETRGVSDNEQFF. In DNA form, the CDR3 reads TGTGCCCTCGAAACAAGGGGCGTATCTGACAATGAGCAGTTCTTC.

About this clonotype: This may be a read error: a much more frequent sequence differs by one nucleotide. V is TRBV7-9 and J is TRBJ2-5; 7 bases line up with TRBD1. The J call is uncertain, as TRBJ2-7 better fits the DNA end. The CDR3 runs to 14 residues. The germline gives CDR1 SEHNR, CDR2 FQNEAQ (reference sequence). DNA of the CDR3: TGTGCCAGCAGCTGGGGACAGCCATCCCACGAGCAGTACTTC. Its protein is CASSWGQPSHEQYF.

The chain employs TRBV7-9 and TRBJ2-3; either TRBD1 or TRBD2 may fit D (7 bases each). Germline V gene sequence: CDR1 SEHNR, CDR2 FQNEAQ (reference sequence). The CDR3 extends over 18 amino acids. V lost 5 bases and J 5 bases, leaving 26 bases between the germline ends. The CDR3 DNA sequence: TGTGCCAGCAGCACCACAGGCAGGGGGGGACTAAACCTAGATACGCAGTATTTT. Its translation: CASSTTGRGGLNLDTQYF.

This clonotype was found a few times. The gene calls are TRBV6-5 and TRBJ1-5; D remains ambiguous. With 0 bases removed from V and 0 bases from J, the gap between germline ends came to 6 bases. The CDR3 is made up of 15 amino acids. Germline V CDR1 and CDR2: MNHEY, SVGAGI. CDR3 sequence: CASSYSSDSNQPQHF. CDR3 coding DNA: TGTGCCAGCAGTTACTCGAGCGATAGCAATCAGCCCCAGCATTTT.

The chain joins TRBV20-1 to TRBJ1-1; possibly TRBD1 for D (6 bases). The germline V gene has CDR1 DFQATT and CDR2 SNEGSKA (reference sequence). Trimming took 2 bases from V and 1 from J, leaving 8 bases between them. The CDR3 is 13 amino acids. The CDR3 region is CSARRQENTEAFF. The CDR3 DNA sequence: TGCAGTGCTAGAAGACAGGAGAACACTGAAGCTTTCTTT.

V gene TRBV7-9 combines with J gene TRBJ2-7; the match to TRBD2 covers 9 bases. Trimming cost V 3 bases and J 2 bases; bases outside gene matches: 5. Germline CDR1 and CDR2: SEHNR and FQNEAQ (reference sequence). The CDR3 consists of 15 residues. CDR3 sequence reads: CASSLKTSGPYEQYF. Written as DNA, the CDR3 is TGTGCCAGCAGCTTGAAGACTAGCGGTCCCTACGAGCAGTACTTC.

In DNA form, the CDR3 reads TGTGCCAGCAGCCGAGACAGGGTCTCATTAGAGCAGTACTTC. Protein: CASSRDRVSLEQYF. The rearrangement uses TRBV14 and TRBJ2-4; 7 nucleotides agree with TRBD1. Unmatched junction bases numbered 13, after V lost 4 bases and J lost 13 bases. The CDR3 covers 14 residues. Germline values: CDR1 SGHDN, CDR2 FVKESK.

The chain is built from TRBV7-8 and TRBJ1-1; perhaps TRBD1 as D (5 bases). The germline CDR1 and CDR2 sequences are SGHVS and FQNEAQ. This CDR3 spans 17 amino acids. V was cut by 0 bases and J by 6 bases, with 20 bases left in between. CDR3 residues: CASSLAEGRAKGAEAFF. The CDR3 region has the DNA TGTGCCAGCAGCTTAGCGGAGGGACGCGCGAAAGGCGCTGAAGCTTTCTTT.

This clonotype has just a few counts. CDR3 nucleotide sequence: TGTGCCAGCGGCCCCCAAGGTGGCCAGCTCCACGAGCAGTACTTC. This sequence encodes CASGPQGGQLHEQYF. This sequence joins TRBV25-1 and TRBJ2-7; D call uncertain. This CDR3 contains 15 residues. CDR1 MGHDK and CDR2 SYGVNS come from the germline V gene. V lost 8 bases and J lost 5, with 22 bases in between.

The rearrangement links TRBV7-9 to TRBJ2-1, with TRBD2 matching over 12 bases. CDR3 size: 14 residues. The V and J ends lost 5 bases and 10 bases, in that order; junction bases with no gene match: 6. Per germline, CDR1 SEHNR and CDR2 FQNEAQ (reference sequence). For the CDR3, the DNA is TGTGCCAGCAGCCGACTAGCGGGAGACGGAGAGCAGTTCTTC. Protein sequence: CASSRLAGDGEQFF.

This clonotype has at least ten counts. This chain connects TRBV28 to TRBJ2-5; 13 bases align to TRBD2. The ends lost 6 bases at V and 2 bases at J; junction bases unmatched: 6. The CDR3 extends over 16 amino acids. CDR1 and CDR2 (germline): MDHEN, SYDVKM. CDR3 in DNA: TGTGCCAGCAGGACAGTGGGACTAGCGGGGCAAGAGACCCAGTACTTC. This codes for CASRTVGLAGQETQYF.

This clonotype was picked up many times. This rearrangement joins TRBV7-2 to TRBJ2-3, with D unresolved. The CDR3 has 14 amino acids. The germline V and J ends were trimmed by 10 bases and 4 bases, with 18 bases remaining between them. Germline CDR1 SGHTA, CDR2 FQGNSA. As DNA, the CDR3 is TGTGCCACCCAGCCGGTAATAAGTGCAGATACGCAGTATTTT. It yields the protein CATQPVISADTQYF. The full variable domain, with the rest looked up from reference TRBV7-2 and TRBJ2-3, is GAGVSQSPSNKVTEKGKDVELRCDPISGHTALYWYRQSLGQGLEFLIYFQGNSAPDKSGLPSDRFSAERTGGSVSTLTIQRTQQEDSAVYLCATQPVISADTQYFGPGTRLTVL.

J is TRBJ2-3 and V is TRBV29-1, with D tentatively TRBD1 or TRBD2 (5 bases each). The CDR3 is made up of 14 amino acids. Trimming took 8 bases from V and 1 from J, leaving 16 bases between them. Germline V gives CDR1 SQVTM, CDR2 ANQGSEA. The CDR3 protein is CSTLRGEGTDTQYF. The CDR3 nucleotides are TGCAGCACCTTAAGGGGAGAAGGCACAGATACGCAGTATTTT.

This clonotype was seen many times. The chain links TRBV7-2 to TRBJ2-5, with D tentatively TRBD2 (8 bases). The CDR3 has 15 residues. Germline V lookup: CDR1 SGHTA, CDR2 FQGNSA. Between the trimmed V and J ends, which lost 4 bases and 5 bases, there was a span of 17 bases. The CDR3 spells CASSSYGRGPETQYF. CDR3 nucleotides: TGTGCCAGCAGCTCCTACGGGAGGGGGCCGGAGACCCAGTACTTC.

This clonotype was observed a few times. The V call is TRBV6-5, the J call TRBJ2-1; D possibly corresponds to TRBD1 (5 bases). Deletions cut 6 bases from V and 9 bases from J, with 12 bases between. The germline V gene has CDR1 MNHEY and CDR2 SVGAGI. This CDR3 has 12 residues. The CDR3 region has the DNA TGTGCCAGCAGGGCAGGAAGGGGTGAGCAGTTCTTC. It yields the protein CASRAGRGEQFF.